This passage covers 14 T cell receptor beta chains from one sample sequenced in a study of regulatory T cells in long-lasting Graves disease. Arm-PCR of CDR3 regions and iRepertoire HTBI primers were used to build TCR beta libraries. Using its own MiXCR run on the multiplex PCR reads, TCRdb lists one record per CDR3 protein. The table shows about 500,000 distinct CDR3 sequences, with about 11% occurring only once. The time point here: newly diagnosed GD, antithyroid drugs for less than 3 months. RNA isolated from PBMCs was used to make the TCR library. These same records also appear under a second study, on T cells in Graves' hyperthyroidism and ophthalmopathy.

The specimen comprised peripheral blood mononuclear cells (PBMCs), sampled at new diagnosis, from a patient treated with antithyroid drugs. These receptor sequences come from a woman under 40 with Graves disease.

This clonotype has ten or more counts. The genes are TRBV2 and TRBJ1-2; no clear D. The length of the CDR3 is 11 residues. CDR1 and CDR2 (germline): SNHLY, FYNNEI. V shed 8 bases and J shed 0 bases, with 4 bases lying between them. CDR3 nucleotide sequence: TGTGCCAGCGGGGCTAACTATGGCTACACCTTC. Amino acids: CASGANYGYTF.

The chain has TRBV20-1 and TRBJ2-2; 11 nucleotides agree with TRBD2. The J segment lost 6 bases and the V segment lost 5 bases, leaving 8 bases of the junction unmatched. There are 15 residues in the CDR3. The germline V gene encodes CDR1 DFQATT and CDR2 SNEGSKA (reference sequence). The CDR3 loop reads CSASSGRIGAGELFF. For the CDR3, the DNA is TGCAGTGCTTCTAGCGGGAGGATAGGGGCCGGGGAGCTGTTTTTT.

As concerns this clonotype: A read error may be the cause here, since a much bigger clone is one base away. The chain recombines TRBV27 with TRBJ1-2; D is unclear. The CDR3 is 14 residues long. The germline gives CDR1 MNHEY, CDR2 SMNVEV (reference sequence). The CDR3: CTSSPDKANYGYTF. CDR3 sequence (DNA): TGTACCAGCAGTCCCGACAAAGCTAACTATGGCTACACCTTC.

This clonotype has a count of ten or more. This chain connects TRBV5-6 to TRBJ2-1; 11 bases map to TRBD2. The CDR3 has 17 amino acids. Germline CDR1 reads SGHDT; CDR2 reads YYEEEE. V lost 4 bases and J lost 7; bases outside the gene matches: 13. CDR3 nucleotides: TGTGCCAGCAGCCTCGGGACTAGCGGAGGGCCTACGAATGAGCAGTTCTTC. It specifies CASSLGTSGGPTNEQFF.

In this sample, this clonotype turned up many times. CDR3 residues: CAWSSVGASYEQYF. DNA of the CDR3: TGTGCCTGGAGTTCGGTGGGAGCCTCCTACGAGCAGTACTTC. The chain employs TRBV30 and TRBJ2-7; possibly TRBD2 for D (5 bases). The CDR3 covers 14 residues. Trimming stripped 2 bases from V and 0 bases from J, with 11 bases between. Per the germline V gene, CDR1 is GTSNPN and CDR2 is SVGIG (reference sequence).

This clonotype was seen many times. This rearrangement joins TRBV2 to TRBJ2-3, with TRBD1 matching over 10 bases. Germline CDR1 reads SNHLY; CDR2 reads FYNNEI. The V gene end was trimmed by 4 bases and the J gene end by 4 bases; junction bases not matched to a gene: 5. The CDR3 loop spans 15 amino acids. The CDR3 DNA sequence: TGTGCCAGCAGTGGAATGACAGGGGGCCCAGATACGCAGTATTTT. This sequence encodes CASSGMTGGPDTQYF. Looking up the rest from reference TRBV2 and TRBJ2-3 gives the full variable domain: EPEVTQTPSHQVTQMGQEVILRCVPISNHLYFYWYRQILGQKVEFLVSFYNNEISEKSEIFDDQFSVERPDGSNFTLKIRSTKLEDSAMYFCASSGMTGGPDTQYFGPGTRLTVL.

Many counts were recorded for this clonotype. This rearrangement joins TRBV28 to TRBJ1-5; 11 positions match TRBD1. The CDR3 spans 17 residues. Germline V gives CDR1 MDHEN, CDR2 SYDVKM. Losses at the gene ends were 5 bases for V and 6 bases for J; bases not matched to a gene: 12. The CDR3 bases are TGTGCCAGCAGTCTTTGGGACAGGGGGACGGGAGGTCAGCCCCAGCATTTT. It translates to CASSLWDRGTGGQPQHF.

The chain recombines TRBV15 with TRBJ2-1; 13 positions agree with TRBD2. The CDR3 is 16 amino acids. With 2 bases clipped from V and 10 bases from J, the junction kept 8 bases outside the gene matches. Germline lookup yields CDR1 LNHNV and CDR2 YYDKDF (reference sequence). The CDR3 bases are TGTGCCACCAGCAGAAAGGGACTAGCGGGGTCCTACGAGCAGTTCTTC. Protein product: CATSRKGLAGSYEQFF.

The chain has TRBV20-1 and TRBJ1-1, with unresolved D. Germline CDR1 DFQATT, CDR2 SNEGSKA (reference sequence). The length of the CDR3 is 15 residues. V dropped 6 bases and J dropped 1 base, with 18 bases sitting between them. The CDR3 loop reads CSAPYLGTENTEAFF. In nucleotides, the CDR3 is TGCAGTGCGCCCTACCTGGGAACAGAGAACACTGAAGCTTTCTTT.

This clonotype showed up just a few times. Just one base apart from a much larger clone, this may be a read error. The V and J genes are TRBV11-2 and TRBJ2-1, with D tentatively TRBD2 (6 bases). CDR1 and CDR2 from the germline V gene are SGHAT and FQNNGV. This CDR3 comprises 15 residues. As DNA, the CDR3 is TGTGCCAGCAGCTTTGACGGGAGCTCCTACAATGAGCGGTTCTTC. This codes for CASSFDGSSYNERFF.

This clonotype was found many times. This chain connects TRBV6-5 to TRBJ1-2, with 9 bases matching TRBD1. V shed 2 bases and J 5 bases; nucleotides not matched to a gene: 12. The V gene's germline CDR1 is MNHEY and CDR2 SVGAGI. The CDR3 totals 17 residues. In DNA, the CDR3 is TGTGCCAGCAGTTACGACATCTACAGGGGGCGATCTTATGGCTACACCTTC. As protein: CASSYDIYRGRSYGYTF.

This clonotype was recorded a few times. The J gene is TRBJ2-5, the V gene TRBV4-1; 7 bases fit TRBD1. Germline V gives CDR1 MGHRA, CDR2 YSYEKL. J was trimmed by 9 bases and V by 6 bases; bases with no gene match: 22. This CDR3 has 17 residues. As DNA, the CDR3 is TGCGCCAGCAGACGCACGCCGACAGGGATTTTGATGGAGTCCCAGTACTTC. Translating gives CASRRTPTGILMESQYF.

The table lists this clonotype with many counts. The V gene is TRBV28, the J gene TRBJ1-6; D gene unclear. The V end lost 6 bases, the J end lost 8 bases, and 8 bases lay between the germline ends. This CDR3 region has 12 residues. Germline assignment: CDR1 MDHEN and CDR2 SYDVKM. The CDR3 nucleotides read TGTGCCAGCAGCCCGCTACATTCACCCCTCCACTTT. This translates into CASSPLHSPLHF.

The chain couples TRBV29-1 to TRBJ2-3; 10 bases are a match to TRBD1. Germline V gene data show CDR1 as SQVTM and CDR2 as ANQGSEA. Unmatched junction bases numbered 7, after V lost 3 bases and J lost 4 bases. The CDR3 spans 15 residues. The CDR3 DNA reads TGCAGCGTTGACCGGGGACAGGGGAATTCAGATACGCAGTATTTT. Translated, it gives CSVDRGQGNSDTQYF.